The rows below give T cell receptor beta chains drawn from one sample of a study of T-cell memory formation after mild COVID-19. TCRdb recomputed calls from the 5' RACE reads with MiXCR, one row per CDR3 protein. The data hold roughly 580,000 distinct CDR3 sequences, with about a sixth observed a single time. The sample taken for sequencing was PBMCs or a T cell subset sorted from them (not recorded which). These receptors were collected from an adult woman who had mild COVID-19 (a few samples of this study predate the infection). Cell type and time point are not known. CDR3s include the opening cysteine and the closing phenylalanine or tryptophan. A D gene is named only where the DNA matches it firmly. Clone size is stated in some rows and not others, as once, few, many or a class when expanded.

>TRBD2|TRBJ2-7|few|TRBV6-1
TGTGCCAGCAGTGGAAGCGGGAGGGCTGGTGAGCAGTACTTC
CASSGSGRAGEQYF
>.|TRBJ2-1|.|TRBV11-2
TGTGCCAGCAGCTTAGATCGGGGTCTGGACGATGAGCAGTTCTTC
CASSLDRGLDDEQFF
>.|TRBJ2-3|few|TRBV6-2/TRBV6-3
TGTGCCAGCACCGGACTATTGGCCCCGGATACGCAGTATTTT
CASTGLLAPDTQYF
>.|TRBJ1-1|.|TRBV6-1
TGTGCCAGCAGGCAAGGGATGCGAGCTTTCTTT
CASRQGMRAFF
>TRBD2|TRBJ2-5|few|TRBV5-1
TGCGCCAGCTCATCAACTAGCGGGGGAACCGGAGAGACCCAGTACTTC
CASSSTSGGTGETQYF
>TRBD1|TRBJ1-4|.|TRBV7-3
TGTGCCAGCAGCCGAAATGGTAGGGCAGGGGGAGAAAAACTGTTTTTT
CASSRNGRAGGEKLFF
>TRBD1|TRBJ1-2|.|TRBV10-3
TGTGCCATCAGTGAGACAGGGGATGGCTACACCTTC
CAISETGDGYTF
>.|TRBJ1-1|few|TRBV7-2
TGTGCCAGCAGCTCATATAGGTCGGGGGGTGAAGCTTTCTTT
CASSSYRSGGEAFF
>.|TRBJ2-2|.|TRBV12-3/TRBV12-4
TGTGCCAGCAGCTGGCCCGGACGGTTGAACACCGGGGAGCTGTTTTTT
CASSWPGRLNTGELFF
>TRBD1|TRBJ1-2|many|TRBV24-1
TGTGCCACCAGTGATGACAGGGGGCGCGGACGCTACACCTTC
CATSDDRGRGRYTF
>TRBD1|TRBJ2-4|once|TRBV10-3
TGTGCCATCAGTGACGGCCCCCGACAGGGGGCCCACATTCAGTACTTC
CAISDGPRQGAHIQYF
>.|TRBJ2-7|few|TRBV7-2
TGTGCCAGCAGCCCCGACTTCTCAGCGTCTAACTACGAGCAGTACTTC
CASSPDFSASNYEQYF
>TRBD2|TRBJ2-2|few|TRBV10-3
TGTGCCATCAGTTCGGGACTAGCGGCAGCGAACACCGGGGAGCTGTTTTTT
CAISSGLAAANTGELFF
>.|TRBJ2-2|few|TRBV7-9
TGTGCCAGCAGCTCGGGACTTAAGAACACCGGGGAGCTGTTTTTT
CASSSGLKNTGELFF
>TRBD1|TRBJ1-1|few|TRBV7-9
TGTGCCAGCAGCTTTTCAGGGGGCGGCCGAGGCCGGAACACTGAAGCTTTCTTT
CASSFSGGGRGRNTEAFF
>.|TRBJ2-7|few|TRBV11-3
TGTGCCAGCAGCTTACAGGGAGGAGGCCCCTACGAGCAGTACTTC
CASSLQGGGPYEQYF
>TRBD1|TRBJ2-3|.|TRBV24-1
TGTGCCACCAGTGCCTACGGGACAGGGCGAACAGATACGCAGTATTTT
CATSAYGTGRTDTQYF
>TRBD2|TRBJ2-7|.|TRBV19
TGTGCCAGTAGGACTAGCGGGAGTGTCTTTAGCGAGCAGTACTTC
CASRTSGSVFSEQYF
>.|TRBJ2-7|.|TRBV5-1
TGCGCCAGCAGCCCATCGGCAGGGGTGCTCTACGAGCAGTACTTC
CASSPSAGVLYEQYF
>TRBD2|TRBJ2-5|.|TRBV3-1
TGTGCCAGCAGCCAAGATTGGGGAGGGTTGGAGACCCAGTACTTC
CASSQDWGGLETQYF
>.|TRBJ2-3|.|TRBV19
TGTGCCAGTAGCCCTGGGAGGATAGTCACAGATACGCAGTATTTT
CASSPGRIVTDTQYF
>.|TRBJ2-1|.|TRBV6-6
TGTGCCAGCAGTTACGGGGCAGGTGGTAGCAATGAGCAGTTCTTC
CASSYGAGGSNEQFF
>TRBD2|TRBJ2-5|.|TRBV7-9
TGTGCCAGCAGCTCATCTTTGGCGGGGGGGGAGACCCAGTACTTC
CASSSSLAGGETQYF
>TRBD2|TRBJ2-5|many|TRBV4-2
TGTGCCAGCAGCCAAGAGGGGACTAGCGGGTCTGAGACCCAGTACTTC
CASSQEGTSGSETQYF
>TRBD1|TRBJ1-6|.|TRBV27
TGTGCCAGCAGTTTATACAGGGGACATTCACCCCTCCACTTT
CASSLYRGHSPLHF
>.|TRBJ2-7|few|TRBV5-1
TGCGCCAGCAGACATACAGGGTCCCCCCTGGGAGAGCAGTACTTC
CASRHTGSPLGEQYF
>TRBD2|TRBJ2-7|.|TRBV10-3
TGTGCCATCAGTGAGTATGCGGGCAGGACTAGCTCCTACGAGCAGTACTTC
CAISEYAGRTSSYEQYF
>TRBD1|TRBJ2-1|many|TRBV10-3
TGTGCCATCAGTGAGCCGGACAGGGTTCACGACTACAATGAGCAGTTCTTC
CAISEPDRVHDYNEQFF
>.|TRBJ1-2|few|TRBV12-3/TRBV12-4
TGTGCCAGCAGCCCTATGACGGGTGGCTACACCTTC
CASSPMTGGYTF
>TRBD2|TRBJ2-1|.|TRBV9
TGTGCCAGCAGCCAAATGGAAACCGGGACTAGCGGGAGTGAGCAGTTCTTC
CASSQMETGTSGSEQFF
>.|TRBJ2-6|few|TRBV19
TGTGCCAGTATTGACGGTCCTGGGGCCAACGTCCTGACTTTC
CASIDGPGANVLTF
>.|TRBJ2-1|few|TRBV2
TGTGCCAGCAGTGAACCGGTAGGGCAGTGGTCCTACAATGAGCAGTTCTTC
CASSEPVGQWSYNEQFF
>.|TRBJ1-4|.|TRBV3-1
TGTGCCAGCAGCCGATCGGAGGGTCTTAATGAAAAACTGTTTTTT
CASSRSEGLNEKLFF
>TRBD1|TRBJ2-7|.|TRBV13
TGTGCCAGCAGCATCGGGACAGGTCCCGAGCAGTACTTC
CASSIGTGPEQYF
>TRBD2|TRBJ2-2|few|TRBV12-3/TRBV12-4
TGTGCCAGCAGTTTGGGCGGGGGGGCTATCGCCGGGGAGCTGTTTTTT
CASSLGGGAIAGELFF
>TRBD2|TRBJ2-5|.|TRBV7-9
TGTGCCAGCAGCTTAGCGCTAGCGGGGGGAAAAGAGACCCAGTACTTC
CASSLALAGGKETQYF
>.|TRBJ1-6|.|TRBV12-3/TRBV12-4
TGTGCCAGCAGTTTAGTCGGGGAATCACCCCTCCACTTT
CASSLVGESPLHF
>.|TRBJ2-1|.|TRBV9
TGTGCCAGCAGCCCCGAGTCTTACAATGAGCAGTTCTTC
CASSPESYNEQFF
>.|TRBJ2-3|.|TRBV7-6
TGTGCCAGCAGCTTAGAATCGACGTGGGAACCTGCCACAGATACGCAGTATTTT
CASSLESTWEPATDTQYF
>TRBD2|TRBJ2-2|many|TRBV7-2
TGTGCCAGCAGCCCCAGCGGGGGGAACACCGGGGAGCTGTTTTTT
CASSPSGGNTGELFF
>TRBD1|TRBJ1-2|.|TRBV12-3/TRBV12-4
TGTGCCAGCAGTCCGGGACAGGGTGGGGATAGCTATGGCTACACCTTC
CASSPGQGGDSYGYTF
>.|TRBJ2-7|few|TRBV12-3/TRBV12-4
TGTGCCAGCAGGCTCAGGGTCTCCTACGAGCAGTACTTC
CASRLRVSYEQYF
>.|TRBJ1-2|.|TRBV29-1
TGCAGCGTTGAATCAGGGGTCGGGGGCTACACCTTC
CSVESGVGGYTF
>TRBD1|TRBJ2-7|.|TRBV10-3
TGTGCCATCACTGAAGGGACAGCTACCTACGAGCAGTACTTC
CAITEGTATYEQYF
>TRBD1|TRBJ1-2|few|TRBV7-2
TGTGCCAGCAGCTTAGTCGGTCAGGGGGAAAACTATGGCTACACCTTC
CASSLVGQGENYGYTF
>.|TRBJ1-3|few|TRBV30
TGTGCCTGGAGTTCCGGGGCCGCCCCGGCCAACACCATATATTTT
CAWSSGAAPANTIYF
>.|TRBJ1-1|few|TRBV5-1
TGCGCCAGCAGCTTGGCGTTAGGCCAGGGAGTGAACACTGAAGCTTTCTTT
CASSLALGQGVNTEAFF
>TRBD1|TRBJ2-5|few|TRBV7-6
TGTGCCAGCAGCCGTTGGACAGGGGATAGGGAGACCCAGTACTTC
CASSRWTGDRETQYF
>.|TRBJ1-2|.|TRBV15
TGTGCCACCAGCAGTTCAGTACAGGGAAACTATGGCTACACCTTC
CATSSSVQGNYGYTF
>.|TRBJ2-1|many|TRBV20-1
TGCAGTGCTAGCAAGGACCCGAGCTCCTACAATGAGCAGTTCTTC
CSASKDPSSYNEQFF
>.|TRBJ1-1|few|TRBV20-1
TGCAGTGCTAGTTGGACTACAAACACTGAAGCTTTCTTT
CSASWTTNTEAFF